This entry is about one T cell receptor beta chain. Its matching antigen is unknown. A multiplex PCR was run with 60 Vbeta primers and 13 Jbeta primers. Assay: immunoSEQ multiplex PCR; the TCRdb copy retains only in-frame clones and omits some. The data show roughly 250,000 clones, 65% to 85% seen once. These data originate in a study of cytomegalovirus exposure and HLA in healthy donors. Study-level background: An earlier analysis found roughly 110 million unique TCR beta sequences from approximately 190 million T cells.

Findings and caveats of the study: Presence/absence results assume similar sequencing depth per donor, which may not hold. Productive rates of about 87% or about 30% were seen for most TCR beta V segments in an earlier analysis.

V lost 0 bases and J lost 1, with 17 bases in between. CDR1 and CDR2 from the germline V gene are SGHAT and FQNNGV. The CDR3 totals 18 residues. The clonotype originates from a female donor in good health and CMV-seronegative. Source material: PBMCs. The rearrangement links TRBV11-2 to TRBJ2-3, with a weak D call TRBD2 (5 bases). The CDR3 loop is CASSLEIFRGGGTDTQYF. CDR3 in DNA: TGTGCCAGCAGCTTAGAGATCTTTCGGGGTGGGGGCACAGATACGCAGTATTTT.